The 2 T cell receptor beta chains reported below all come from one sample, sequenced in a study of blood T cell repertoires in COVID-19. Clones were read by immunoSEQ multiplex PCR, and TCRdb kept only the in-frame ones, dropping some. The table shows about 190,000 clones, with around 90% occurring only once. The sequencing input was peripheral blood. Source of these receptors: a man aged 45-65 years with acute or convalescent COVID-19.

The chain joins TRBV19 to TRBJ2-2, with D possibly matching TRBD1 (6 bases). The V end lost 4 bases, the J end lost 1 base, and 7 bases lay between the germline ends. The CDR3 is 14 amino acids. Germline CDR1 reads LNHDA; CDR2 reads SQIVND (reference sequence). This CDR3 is CASSKQGNTGELFF. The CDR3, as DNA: TGTGCCAGTAGTAAACAGGGGAACACCGGGGAGCTGTTTTTT. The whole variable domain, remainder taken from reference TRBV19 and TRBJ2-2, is DGGITQSPKYLFRKEGQNVTLSCEQNLNHDAMYWYRQDPGQGLRLIYYSQIVNDFQKGDIAEGYSVSREKKESFPLTVTSAQKNPTAFYLCASSKQGNTGELFFGEGSRLTVL.

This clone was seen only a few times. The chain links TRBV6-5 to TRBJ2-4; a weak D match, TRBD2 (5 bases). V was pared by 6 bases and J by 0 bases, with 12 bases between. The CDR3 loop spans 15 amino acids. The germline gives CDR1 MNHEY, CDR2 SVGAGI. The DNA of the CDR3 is TGTGCCAGCAGCCGGACTTTGCTAGCCAAAAACATTCAGTACTTC. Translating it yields CASSRTLLAKNIQYF.